Below are 6 T cell receptor beta chains sequenced from a single sample in a study of shared clonotypes between healthy human individuals. Clones were read by immunoSEQ multiplex PCR, and TCRdb kept only the in-frame ones, dropping some. The sample has about 1.5 million clones, 98% seen once. The sequenced material came from naive CD4+ T cells sorted from blood. The subset was: CD45RA+ positively selected. These receptors all stem from a man aged 25 to 40 in good health.

This rearrangement joins TRBV5-8 to TRBJ2-1; TRBD2 is a possible D gene (6 bases). The germline V gene encodes CDR1 SGHTS and CDR2 YDEGEE. The CDR3 spans 15 residues. V lost 4 bases and J 6 bases, leaving 17 bases between the germline ends. CDR3 in amino acids: CASSVRGTSANEQFF. In DNA form, the CDR3 reads TGTGCCAGCAGCGTTCGCGGGACTTCCGCCAATGAGCAGTTCTTC.

The chain combines TRBV27 with TRBJ2-7, with 8 bases aligning to TRBD2. Germline lookup yields CDR1 MNHEY and CDR2 SMNVEV (reference sequence). The CDR3 sequence is 17 residues long. Germline trimming cut 1 base from V and 0 bases from J; bases unmatched to any gene: 8. Here the CDR3 DNA reads TGTGCCAGCAGTTTATTACGGGGGGGAGGGAGCTCCTACGAGCAGTACTTC. Residues: CASSLLRGGGSSYEQYF.

The sample holds one count of this clone. Within the sample, other DNA sequences also encode this same CDR3. Here the CDR3 reads CASSLGLAAYNEQFF. As DNA, the CDR3 is TGTGCCAGCAGCTTGGGACTTGCCGCCTACAATGAGCAGTTCTTC. This sequence joins TRBV5-4 and TRBJ2-1, with D unclear. The CDR3 covers 15 residues. V lost 0 bases and J lost 2, with 9 bases in between. CDR1 and CDR2 from the germline V gene are SGHNT and YYREEE (reference sequence).

The rearrangement uses TRBV7-8 and TRBJ2-7, with 9 bases matching TRBD1. The CDR3 consists of 15 residues. Germline V gives CDR1 SGHVS, CDR2 FQNEAQ. The trim removed 5 bases at V and 2 bases at J, leaving 7 bases unmatched. The chain's CDR3 is CASSLRTGAAYEQYF. The CDR3 nucleotides read TGTGCCAGCAGCCTCCGGACAGGGGCTGCCTACGAGCAGTACTTC.

The rearrangement links TRBV28 to TRBJ2-7; the match to TRBD1 covers 7 bases. Germline CDR1 MDHEN, CDR2 SYDVKM. With 6 bases clipped from V and 12 bases from J, the junction kept 8 bases outside the gene matches. This CDR3 comprises 11 residues. Here the CDR3 reads CASSLDRVTYF. The CDR3 DNA reads as TGTGCCAGCAGCCTAGACAGGGTAACGTACTTC.

The rearrangement joins TRBV7-8 to TRBJ2-2, with 7 bases aligning to TRBD1. Trimming removed 4 bases from V and 3 bases from J; junction bases left unmatched: 8. The CDR3 is made up of 16 amino acids. CDR1 and CDR2 from the germline V gene are SGHVS and FQNEAQ. CDR3 nucleotide sequence: TGTGCCAGCAGCTCACCCAGGGGGAAGGACACCGGGGAGCTGTTTTTT. It translates to CASSSPRGKDTGELFF.